These 14 T cell receptor beta chains share one sample of origin, sequenced in a study of blood T cell repertoires in COVID-19. The data were produced by immunoSEQ multiplex PCR, yet TCRdb's version contains in-frame clones alone and is incomplete. The sample shows about 670,000 clones, about 87% of them seen only once. The sequenced material came from peripheral blood. The receptors originated from a woman aged 18-29 years with acute or convalescent COVID-19.

The V gene is TRBV19, the J gene TRBJ2-5, with a tentative D call TRBD2 (5 bases). The ends were cut back, 2 bases at V and 5 bases at J, with 9 bases in the middle. Per germline, CDR1 LNHDA and CDR2 SQIVND (reference sequence). This CDR3 has 13 amino acids. DNA of the CDR3: TGTGCCAGTAGTATACGGGGTACGGAGACCCAGTACTTC. It translates to CASSIRGTETQYF.

The chain is built from TRBV2 and TRBJ2-7; 11 positions match TRBD2. The CDR3 has 16 amino acids. With 2 bases clipped from V and 3 bases from J, the junction kept 6 bases outside the gene matches. The germline gives CDR1 SNHLY, CDR2 FYNNEI. CDR3 in amino acids: CASSERRLAGLYEQYF. CDR3 DNA sequence: TGTGCCAGCAGTGAACGCCGACTAGCGGGGCTCTACGAGCAGTACTTC.

V is TRBV7-9 and J is TRBJ1-2; TRBD1 matches at 7 bases. Trimming removed 6 bases from V and 2 bases from J; junction bases left unmatched: 18. Germline-derived CDR1 and CDR2 are SEHNR and FQNEAQ (reference sequence). CDR3 length equals 18 residues. DNA for the CDR3: TGTGCCAGCAGTTCCAGCAGGGTCGAAAGGGGGCCCAACTATGGCTACACCTTC. Its translation is CASSSSRVERGPNYGYTF.

The chain combines TRBV23-1 with TRBJ1-1, with TRBD1 identical over 7 bases. Being an ORF, TRBV23-1 has a function that is uncertain. The CDR3 loop spans 13 amino acids. Unmatched junction bases numbered 9, after V lost 4 bases and J lost 10 bases. The CDR3 loop is CASSLGTSGGAFF. DNA for the CDR3: TGCGCCAGCAGTCTTGGGACCTCAGGGGGAGCTTTCTTT.

The V and J genes are TRBV9 and TRBJ1-6, with a possible D match to TRBD1 (5 bases). This CDR3 contains 12 residues. Trimming took 7 bases from V and 9 from J, leaving 11 bases between them. Germline V gene lookup returns CDR1 SGDLS and CDR2 YYNGEE. The CDR3 loop is CASGEGSSPLHF. As DNA, the CDR3 is TGTGCCAGCGGGGAGGGGTCTTCACCCCTCCACTTT.

The rearrangement joins TRBV7-6 to TRBJ1-2, with a weak D call TRBD1 (5 bases). This CDR3 comprises 13 residues. V dropped 5 bases and J dropped 8 bases, with 15 bases sitting between them. Germline V CDR1 and CDR2: SGHVS, FNYEAQ. In DNA form, the CDR3 reads TGTGCCAGCAGCCCTATCCAGGGTTTCGGCTACACCTTC. Translated: CASSPIQGFGYTF.

CDR3 in DNA: TGTGCCAGTAGTATAGCAGGGTTTCAGCCCCAGCATTTT. It yields the protein CASSIAGFQPQHF. This chain links TRBV19 with TRBJ1-5, with TRBD1 as a possible D gene (5 bases). The CDR3 sequence is 13 residues long. The V gene's germline CDR1 is LNHDA and CDR2 SQIVND (reference sequence). With 1 base removed from V and 6 bases from J, the gap between germline ends came to 7 bases.

The gene calls are TRBV2 and TRBJ1-3; 7 bases line up with TRBD1. V shed 6 bases, J shed 4 bases, and the junction held 15 bases outside the gene matches. CDR3 length: 17 amino acids. Germline values: CDR1 SNHLY, CDR2 FYNNEI. The CDR3 nucleotides read TGTGCCAGCAGCCAGCATGTTGGGGACAGTGCAGGAAACACCATATATTTT. It specifies CASSQHVGDSAGNTIYF.

This chain joins TRBV6-6 and TRBJ1-1; 8 bases are a match to TRBD1. Germline values: CDR1 MNHNY, CDR2 SVGAGI (reference sequence). J lost 5 bases, V lost 6 bases, and 11 bases had no gene match. This CDR3 has 15 amino acids. Written as DNA, the CDR3 is TGTGCCAGCAGCCCACCCAGGGGGCCGAGGACTGAAGCTTTCTTT. This sequence encodes CASSPPRGPRTEAFF.

The chain links TRBV11-3 to TRBJ1-1; no clear D gene. The CDR3 extends over 13 amino acids. Germline values: CDR1 SGHNT, CDR2 YENEEA. V was shortened by 3 bases and J by 2 bases, with 7 bases between the two germline ends. The CDR3 sequence is CASSFGYNTEAFF. CDR3 DNA sequence: TGTGCCAGCAGCTTCGGTTATAACACTGAAGCTTTCTTT.

This clone is a singleton in its sample. The chain uses TRBV7-6 and TRBJ2-7; 10 bases agree with TRBD1. The V segment lost 4 bases and the J segment 4 bases; nucleotides outside the gene matches: 7. CDR1 and CDR2 from the germline V gene are SGHVS and FNYEAQ. The CDR3 loop spans 15 amino acids. This chain's CDR3 is CASSYGQGDLYEQYF. The CDR3 DNA sequence: TGTGCCAGCAGCTACGGACAGGGGGATCTTTACGAGCAGTACTTC.

The chain combines TRBV6-1 with TRBJ2-3, with TRBD2 identical over 8 bases. This CDR3 has 20 amino acids. The V and J ends lost 1 base and 3 bases, in that order; junction bases with no gene match: 18. CDR1 is MNHNS, CDR2 SASEGT, per germline. CDR3 in DNA: TGTGCCAGCAGTGAAGAGTCTAGCGGGTCTAGCCGGGGTTCGACAGATACGCAGTATTTT. As protein: CASSEESSGSSRGSTDTQYF.

The V call is TRBV7-2, the J call TRBJ1-2; D remains unclear. CDR3 length equals 14 residues. Trimming took off 5 bases at V and 2 bases at J, with 12 bases between the two ends. Germline lookup yields CDR1 SGHTA and CDR2 FQGNSA. The CDR3 sequence: CASSLPTRNYGYTF. The DNA of the CDR3 is TGTGCCAGCAGCCTACCGACACGGAACTATGGCTACACCTTC.

The CDR3 DNA is TGTGCCAGCAGTCGCACAGGGGCTGGCGAGCAGTACTTC. Its protein is CASSRTGAGEQYF. The chain carries TRBV6-5 and TRBJ2-7, with 7 bases lining up with TRBD1. The V gene end was trimmed by 5 bases and the J gene end by 6 bases; junction bases not matched to a gene: 7. Germline V gene lookup returns CDR1 MNHEY and CDR2 SVGAGI. CDR3 size: 13 residues.